The T cell receptor beta chain under discussion was sequenced for a study of blood T cell repertoires in COVID-19. Study at large: T cells, B-cell-depleted T cells, or PBMCs provided the cDNA or gDNA that served as material.

Source study methods: Estimates of nucleated cell counts were drawn from the amplification of reference gene primers. Profiling relied on immunoSEQ multiplex PCR, and the TCRdb table lists in-frame clones only, not all of them. V, J and clone size reflect that table, while D and trimming were determined from the DNA. The data show about 290,000 clones, about 85% seen once. The germline V gene encodes CDR1 GTSNPN and CDR2 SVGIG (reference sequence). This CDR3 has 14 amino acids. V trimming: 2 bases; J trimming: 6 bases; junction bases outside the gene matches: 7. Sequenced material: peripheral blood. The genes are TRBV30 and TRBJ1-2; 9 bases are shared with TRBD1. This sequence was found in a woman aged 50 to 60 with active or convalescent COVID-19. CDR3 nucleotides: TGTGCCTGGAGTCCGTCGGACAGGGGTCATGGCTACACCTTC. Translation: CAWSPSDRGHGYTF.